This T cell receptor beta chain was captured in a study of blood T cell repertoires in COVID-19. The germline V gene encodes CDR1 GTSNPN and CDR2 SVGIG (reference sequence). V trimming: 2 bases; J trimming: 7 bases; junction bases outside the gene matches: 9. The CDR3 is made up of 15 amino acids. Libraries were prepared by immunoSEQ multiplex PCR; TCRdb keeps only in-frame clonotypes and omits some of them. The profile shows about 120,000 clones, approximately 82% of them singletons. The sequence derives from a young man with acute or convalescent COVID-19. This chain joins TRBV30 and TRBJ1-5, with TRBD1 matching over 9 bases. The specimen sequenced was peripheral blood. For the CDR3, the DNA is TGTGCCTGGAGTCTACAAGACAGGGGGGACCAGCCCCAGCATTTT. Translation gives CAWSLQDRGDQPQHF.